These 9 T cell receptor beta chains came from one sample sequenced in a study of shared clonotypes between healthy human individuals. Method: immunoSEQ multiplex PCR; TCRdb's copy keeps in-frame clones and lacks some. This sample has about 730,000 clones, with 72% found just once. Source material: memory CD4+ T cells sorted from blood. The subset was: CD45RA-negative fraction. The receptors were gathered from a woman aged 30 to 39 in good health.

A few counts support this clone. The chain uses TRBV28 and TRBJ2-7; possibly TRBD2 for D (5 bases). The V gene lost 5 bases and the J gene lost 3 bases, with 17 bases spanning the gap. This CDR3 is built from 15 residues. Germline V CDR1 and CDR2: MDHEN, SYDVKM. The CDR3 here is CASSPGPRRNYEQYF. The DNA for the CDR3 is TGTGCCAGCAGTCCCGGCCCCAGGAGGAACTACGAGCAGTACTTC.

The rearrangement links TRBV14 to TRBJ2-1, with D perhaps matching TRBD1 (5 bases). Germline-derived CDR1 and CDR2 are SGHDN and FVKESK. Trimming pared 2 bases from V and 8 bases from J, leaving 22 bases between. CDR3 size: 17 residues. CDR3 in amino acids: CASSQNWPAGNYYEQFF. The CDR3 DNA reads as TGTGCCAGCAGCCAAAATTGGCCGGCAGGGAATTATTATGAGCAGTTCTTC.

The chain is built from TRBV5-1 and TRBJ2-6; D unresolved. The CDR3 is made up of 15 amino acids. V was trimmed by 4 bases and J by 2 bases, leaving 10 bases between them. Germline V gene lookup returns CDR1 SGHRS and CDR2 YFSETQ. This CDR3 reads CASSPSGAGANVLTF. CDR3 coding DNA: TGCGCCAGCAGCCCAAGTGGGGCTGGGGCCAACGTCCTGACTTTC.

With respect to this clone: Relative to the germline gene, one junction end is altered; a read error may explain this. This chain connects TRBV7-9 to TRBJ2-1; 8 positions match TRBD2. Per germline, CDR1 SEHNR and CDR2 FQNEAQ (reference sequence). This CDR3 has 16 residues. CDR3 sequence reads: CASSLDPGRAYNEQFF. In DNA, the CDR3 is TGTGCCAGCAGTTTAGACCCCGGGAGGGCCTACAATGAGCAGTTCTTC. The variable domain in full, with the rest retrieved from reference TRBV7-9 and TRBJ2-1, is DTGVSQNPRHKITKRGQNVTFRCDPISEHNRLYWYRQTLGQGPEFLTYFQNEAQLEKSRLLSDRFSAERPKGSFSTLEIQRTEQGDSAMYLCASSLDPGRAYNEQFFGPGTRLTVL.

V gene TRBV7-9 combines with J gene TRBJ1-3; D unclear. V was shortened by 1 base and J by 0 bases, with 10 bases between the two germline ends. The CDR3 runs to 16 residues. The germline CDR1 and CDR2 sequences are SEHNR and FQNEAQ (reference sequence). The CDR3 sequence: CASSLVAQTSGNTIYF. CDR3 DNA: TGTGCCAGCAGCTTAGTCGCGCAAACCTCTGGAAACACCATATATTTT.

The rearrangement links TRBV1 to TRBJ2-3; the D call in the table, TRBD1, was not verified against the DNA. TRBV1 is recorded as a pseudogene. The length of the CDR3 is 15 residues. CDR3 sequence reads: CTSSQEWQFLGWQYF. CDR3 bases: TGCACCAGCAGCCAAGAGTGGCAGTTTTTGGGCTGGCAGTATTTT.

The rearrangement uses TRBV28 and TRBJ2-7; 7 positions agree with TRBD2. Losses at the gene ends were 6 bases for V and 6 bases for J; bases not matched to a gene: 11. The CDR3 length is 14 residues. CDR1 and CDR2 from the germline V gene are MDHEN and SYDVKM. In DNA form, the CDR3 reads TGTGCCAGCAGGCGACTAGCACCTCCGAGCGAGCAGTACTTC. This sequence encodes CASRRLAPPSEQYF.

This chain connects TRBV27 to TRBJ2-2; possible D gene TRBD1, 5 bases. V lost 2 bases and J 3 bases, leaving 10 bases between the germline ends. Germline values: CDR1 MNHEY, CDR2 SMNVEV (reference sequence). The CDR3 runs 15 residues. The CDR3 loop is CASSLRGQDTGELFF. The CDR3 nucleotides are TGTGCCAGCAGTTTAAGGGGTCAGGACACCGGGGAGCTGTTTTTT.

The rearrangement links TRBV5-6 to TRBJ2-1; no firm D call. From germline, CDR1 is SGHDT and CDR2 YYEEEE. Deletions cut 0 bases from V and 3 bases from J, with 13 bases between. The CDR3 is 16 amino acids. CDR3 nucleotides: TGTGCCAGCAGCTTGGGGATTCGGAGAATCTACAATGAGCAGTTCTTC. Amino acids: CASSLGIRRIYNEQFF.